Listed below are T cell receptor beta chains from one sample, sequenced in a study of T-cell reconstitution after alpha-beta-depleted transplantation in children. MiXCR, applied by TCRdb to the PCR reads, yields one record per CDR3 protein. The sample carries around 600,000 distinct CDR3 sequences, roughly 15% recorded once. The sequencing used PBMCs from the stem cell graft donor, collected from the stem cell graft. These receptors came from a human donor who donated a stem cell graft to a child with acute myeloid leukemia. Both conserved end residues are part of each CDR3. The D gene is left open where the match is weak. The size entry is marked missing in some rows and otherwise reads once, few, many or a size class.

CDR3aa	CDR3nt	j_gene	len	d_gene	v_gene	abundance
CSVGTATFGYTF	TGCAGCGTTGGGACGGCTACCTTCGGCTACACCTTC	TRBJ1-2	12	-	TRBV29-1	many
CAISESTVQGTVGMRSTEAFF	TGTGCCATCAGTGAGTCGACCGTACAGGGGACAGTTGGAATGAGGAGCACTGAAGCTTTCTTT	TRBJ1-1	21	TRBD1	TRBV10-3	few
CSAPLGVYTDTQYF	TGCAGTGCCCCGCTAGGAGTCTACACAGATACGCAGTATTTT	TRBJ2-3	14	-	TRBV20-1	many
CASSLSRGTPLNRNEQFF	TGTGCCAGCAGCTTGTCGCGTGGAACCCCCTTAAATCGCAATGAGCAGTTCTTC	TRBJ2-1	18	-	TRBV5-6	-
CASSSSKNIQYF	TGTGCCAGCAGCTCGTCAAAAAACATTCAGTACTTC	TRBJ2-4	12	-	TRBV7-2	few
CASSTSPGTKAFF	TGCGCCAGCAGTACCTCTCCCGGGACGAAAGCTTTCTTT	TRBJ1-1	13	-	TRBV10-1	few
CATSEGGGNQPQHF	TGTGCCACCAGCGAGGGGGGAGGCAATCAGCCCCAGCATTTT	TRBJ1-5	14	-	TRBV15	many
CASSEFGGRESYNEQFF	TGTGCCAGCAGTGAATTCGGGGGCAGGGAGTCCTACAATGAGCAGTTCTTC	TRBJ2-1	17	-	TRBV25-1	many
CSARRPLYGTQYF	TGCAGTGCTAGAAGGCCGCTTTACGGGACCCAGTACTTC	TRBJ2-5	13	-	TRBV20-1	many
CSARHTGARETQYF	TGCAGTGCTAGGCACACAGGGGCACGGGAGACCCAGTACTTC	TRBJ2-5	14	TRBD1	TRBV20-1	many
CASTWGAADSYNEQFF	TGTGCCAGCACCTGGGGGGCAGCGGATTCCTACAATGAGCAGTTCTTC	TRBJ2-1	16	-	TRBV12-3/TRBV12-4	-
CATSDPGTGKNEQFF	TGTGCCACCAGTGATCCCGGGACAGGGAAGAATGAGCAGTTCTTC	TRBJ2-1	15	TRBD1	TRBV24-1	-
CASSESWVGPGFAGELFF	TGTGCCAGCAGTGAAAGCTGGGTCGGGCCAGGGTTTGCCGGGGAGCTGTTTTTT	TRBJ2-2	18	-	TRBV6-1	few
CASRLTGNYNEQFF	TGTGCCAGCAGGTTGACAGGGAACTACAATGAGCAGTTCTTC	TRBJ2-1	14	TRBD1	TRBV7-8	many
CASSHVGYGPNEQFF	TGTGCCAGCAGCCACGTGGGGTATGGGCCCAATGAGCAGTTCTTC	TRBJ2-1	15	-	TRBV6-1	-
CSAKLTSVNTEAFF	TGCAGTGCAAAGCTAACGTCAGTGAACACTGAAGCTTTCTTT	TRBJ1-1	14	-	TRBV20-1	many
CATSRDQRTGTYEQYF	TGTGCCACCAGCAGAGATCAACGGACAGGGACCTACGAGCAGTACTTC	TRBJ2-7	16	TRBD1	TRBV15	many
CASSLEVGSGPTSF	TGTGCCAGCAGCTTAGAAGTTGGTAGCGGGCCCACTTCCTTC	TRBJ2-4	14	TRBD2	TRBV7-2	-
CSVEATTPYEQYF	TGCAGCGTTGAAGCAACCACCCCCTACGAGCAGTACTTC	TRBJ2-7	13	-	TRBV29-1	many
CASSPTDRGEKLFF	TGTGCCAGCAGCCCGACGGACAGGGGCGAAAAACTGTTTTTT	TRBJ1-4	14	TRBD1	TRBV7-8	many
CSVEHGRAEAFF	TGCAGCGTTGAGCACGGAAGAGCTGAAGCTTTCTTT	TRBJ1-1	12	-	TRBV29-1	-
CSASYGGSNSPLHF	TGCAGTGCTAGTTATGGGGGTAGTAATTCACCCCTCCACTTT	TRBJ1-6	14	-	TRBV20-1	many
CASSYSKVGFGSNQPQHF	TGTGCCAGCAGTTACTCGAAGGTAGGGTTCGGCAGCAATCAGCCCCAGCATTTT	TRBJ1-5	18	-	TRBV6-7	-
CASSPRTQNNSPLHF	TGTGCCAGCAGCCCCCGGACACAGAATAATTCACCCCTCCACTTT	TRBJ1-6	15	-	TRBV7-2	many